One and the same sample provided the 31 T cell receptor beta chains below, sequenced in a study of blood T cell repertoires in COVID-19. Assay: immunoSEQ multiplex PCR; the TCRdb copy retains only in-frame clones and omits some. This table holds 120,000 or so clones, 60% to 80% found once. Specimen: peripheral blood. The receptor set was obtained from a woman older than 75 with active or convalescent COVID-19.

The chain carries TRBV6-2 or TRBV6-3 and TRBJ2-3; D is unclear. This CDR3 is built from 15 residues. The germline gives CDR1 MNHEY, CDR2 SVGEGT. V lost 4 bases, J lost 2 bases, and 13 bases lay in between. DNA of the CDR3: TGTGCCAGCAGTTCTCAGATTAGCTACACAGATACGCAGTATTTT. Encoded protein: CASSSQISYTDTQYF.

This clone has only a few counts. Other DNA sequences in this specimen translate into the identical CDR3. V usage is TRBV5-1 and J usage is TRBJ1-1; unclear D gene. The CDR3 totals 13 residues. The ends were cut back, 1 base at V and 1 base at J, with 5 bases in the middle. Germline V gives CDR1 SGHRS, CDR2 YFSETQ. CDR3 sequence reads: CASSLTANTEAFF. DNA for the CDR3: TGCGCCAGCAGCTTGACAGCGAACACTGAAGCTTTCTTT.

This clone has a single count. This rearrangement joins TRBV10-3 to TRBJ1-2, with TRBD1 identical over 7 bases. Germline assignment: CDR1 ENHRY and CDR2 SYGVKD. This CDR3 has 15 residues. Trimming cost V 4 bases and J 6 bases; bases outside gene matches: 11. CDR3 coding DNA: TGTGCCATCAGTGCCAGACAGGGAAGATTGGATGGCTACACCTTC. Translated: CAISARQGRLDGYTF.

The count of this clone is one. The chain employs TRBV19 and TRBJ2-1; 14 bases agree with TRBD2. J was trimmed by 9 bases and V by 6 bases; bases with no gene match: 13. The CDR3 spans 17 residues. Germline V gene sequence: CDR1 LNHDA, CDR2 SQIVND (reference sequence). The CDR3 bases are TGTGCCAGTAGCAGGGGGCCAGGGACTAGCGGGAGAGGTGAGCAGTTCTTC. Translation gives CASSRGPGTSGRGEQFF.

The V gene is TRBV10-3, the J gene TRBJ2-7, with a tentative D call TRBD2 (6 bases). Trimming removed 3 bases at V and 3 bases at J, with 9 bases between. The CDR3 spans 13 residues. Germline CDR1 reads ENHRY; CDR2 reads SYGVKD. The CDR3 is CAISDRRGYEQYF. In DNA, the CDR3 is TGTGCCATCAGTGATAGGAGGGGCTACGAGCAGTACTTC.

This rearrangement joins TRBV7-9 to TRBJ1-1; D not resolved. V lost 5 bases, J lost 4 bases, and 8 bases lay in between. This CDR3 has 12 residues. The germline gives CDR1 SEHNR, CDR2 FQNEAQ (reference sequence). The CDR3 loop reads CASSPGSTEAFF. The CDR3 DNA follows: TGTGCCAGCAGCCCAGGTTCCACTGAAGCTTTCTTT. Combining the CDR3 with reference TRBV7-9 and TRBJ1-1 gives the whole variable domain DTGVSQNPRHKITKRGQNVTFRCDPISEHNRLYWYRQTLGQGPEFLTYFQNEAQLEKSRLLSDRFSAERPKGSFSTLEIQRTEQGDSAMYLCASSPGSTEAFFGQGTRLTVV.

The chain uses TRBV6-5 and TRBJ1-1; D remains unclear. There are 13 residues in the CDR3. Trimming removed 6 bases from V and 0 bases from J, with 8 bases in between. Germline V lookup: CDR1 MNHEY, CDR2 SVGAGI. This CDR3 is CASSSGLNTEAFF. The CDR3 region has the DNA TGTGCCAGCAGCTCGGGATTGAACACTGAAGCTTTCTTT.

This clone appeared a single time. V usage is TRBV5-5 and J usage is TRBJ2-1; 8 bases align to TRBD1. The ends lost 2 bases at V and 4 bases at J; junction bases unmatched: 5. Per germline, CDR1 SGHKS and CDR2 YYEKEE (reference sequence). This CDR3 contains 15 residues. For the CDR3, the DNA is TGTGCCAGCAGCTTTGACAGGGGATCGTACAATGAGCAGTTCTTC. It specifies CASSFDRGSYNEQFF.

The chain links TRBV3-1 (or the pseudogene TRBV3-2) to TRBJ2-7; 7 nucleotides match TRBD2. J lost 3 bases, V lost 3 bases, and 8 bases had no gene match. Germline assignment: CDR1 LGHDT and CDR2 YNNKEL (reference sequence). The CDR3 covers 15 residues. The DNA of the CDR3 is TGTGCCAGCAGCCAGACACTAGCGAATAACTACGAGCAGTACTTC. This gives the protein CASSQTLANNYEQYF.

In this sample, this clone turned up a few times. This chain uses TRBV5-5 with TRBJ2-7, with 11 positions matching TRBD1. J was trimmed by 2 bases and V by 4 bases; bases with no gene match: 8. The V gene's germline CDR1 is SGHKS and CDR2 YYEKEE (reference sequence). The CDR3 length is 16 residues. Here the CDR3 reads CASSTRTGGIPYEQYF. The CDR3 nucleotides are TGTGCCAGCAGCACCCGGACAGGGGGCATCCCCTACGAGCAGTACTTC.

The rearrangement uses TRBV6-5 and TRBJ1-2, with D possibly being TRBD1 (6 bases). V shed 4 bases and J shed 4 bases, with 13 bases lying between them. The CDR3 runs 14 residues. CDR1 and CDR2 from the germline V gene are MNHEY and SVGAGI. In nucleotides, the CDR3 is TGTGCCAGCAGTTCCTACAGGGTCTTCTATGGCTACACCTTC. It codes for CASSSYRVFYGYTF.

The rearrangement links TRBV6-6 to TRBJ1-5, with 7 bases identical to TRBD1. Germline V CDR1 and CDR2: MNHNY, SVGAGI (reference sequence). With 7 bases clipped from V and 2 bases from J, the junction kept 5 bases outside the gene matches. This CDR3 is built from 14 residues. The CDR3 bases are TGTGCCAGCACCAAGGGGGCAGGCAATCAGCCCCAGCATTTT. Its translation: CASTKGAGNQPQHF.

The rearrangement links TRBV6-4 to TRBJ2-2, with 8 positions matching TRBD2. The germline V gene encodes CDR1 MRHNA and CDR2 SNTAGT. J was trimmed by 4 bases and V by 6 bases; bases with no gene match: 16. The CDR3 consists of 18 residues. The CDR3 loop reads CASSAAGGGGAGTGELFF. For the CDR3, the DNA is TGTGCCAGCAGCGCCGCCGGGGGGGGAGGGGCGGGCACCGGGGAGCTGTTTTTT.

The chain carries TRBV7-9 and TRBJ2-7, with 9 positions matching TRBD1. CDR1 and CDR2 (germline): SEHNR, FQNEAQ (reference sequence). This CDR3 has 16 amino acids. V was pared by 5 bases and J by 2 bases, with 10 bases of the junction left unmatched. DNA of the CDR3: TGTGCCAGCAGCCCCCGGGGGACAGGGTTTCCCTACGAGCAGTACTTC. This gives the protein CASSPRGTGFPYEQYF.

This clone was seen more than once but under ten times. The chain's CDR3 is CASSVTGTAEKLFF. CDR3 sequence (DNA): TGTGCCAGCAGCGTGACCGGGACAGCAGAAAAACTGTTTTTT. The rearrangement links TRBV9 to TRBJ1-4; TRBD1 matches 7 bases. The CDR3 extends over 14 amino acids. J gave up 8 bases and V 2 bases, and 6 bases lay outside the gene matches. CDR1 and CDR2 from the germline V gene are SGDLS and YYNGEE.

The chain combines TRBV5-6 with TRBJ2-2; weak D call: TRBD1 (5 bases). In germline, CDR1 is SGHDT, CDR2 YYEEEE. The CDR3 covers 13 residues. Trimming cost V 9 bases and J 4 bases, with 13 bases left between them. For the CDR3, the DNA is TGTGCCACCAGAGCAGGGTTCACCGGGGAGCTGTTTTTT. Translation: CATRAGFTGELFF.

CDR3 sequence: CASSITQGSDQPQHF. For the CDR3, the DNA is TGTGCCAGTAGTATCACCCAGGGGTCCGATCAGCCCCAGCATTTT. The chain couples TRBV19 to TRBJ1-5; maybe TRBD1 (6 bases). The CDR3 contains 15 residues. V gave up 3 bases and J gave up 5 bases, with 14 bases separating them. CDR1 is LNHDA, CDR2 SQIVND, per germline (reference sequence).

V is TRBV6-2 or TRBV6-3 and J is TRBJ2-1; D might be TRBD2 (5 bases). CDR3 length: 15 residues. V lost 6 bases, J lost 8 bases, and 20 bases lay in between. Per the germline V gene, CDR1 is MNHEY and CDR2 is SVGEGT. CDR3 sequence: CASSQGRLDSHEQFF. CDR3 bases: TGTGCCAGCAGCCAAGGACGGTTGGACTCCCATGAGCAGTTCTTC.

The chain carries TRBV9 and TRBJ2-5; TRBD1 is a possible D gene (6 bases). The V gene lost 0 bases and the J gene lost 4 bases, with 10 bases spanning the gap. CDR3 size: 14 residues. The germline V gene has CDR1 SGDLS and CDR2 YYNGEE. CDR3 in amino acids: CASSVGPGAETQYF. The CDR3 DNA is TGTGCCAGCAGCGTAGGCCCAGGGGCAGAGACCCAGTACTTC.

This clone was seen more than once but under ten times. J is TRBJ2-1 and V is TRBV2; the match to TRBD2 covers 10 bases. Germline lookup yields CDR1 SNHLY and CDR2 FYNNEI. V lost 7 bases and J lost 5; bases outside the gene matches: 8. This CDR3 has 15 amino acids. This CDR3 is CASTPWTSGDNEQFF. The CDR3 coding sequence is TGTGCCAGCACTCCGTGGACTAGCGGTGACAATGAGCAGTTCTTC.

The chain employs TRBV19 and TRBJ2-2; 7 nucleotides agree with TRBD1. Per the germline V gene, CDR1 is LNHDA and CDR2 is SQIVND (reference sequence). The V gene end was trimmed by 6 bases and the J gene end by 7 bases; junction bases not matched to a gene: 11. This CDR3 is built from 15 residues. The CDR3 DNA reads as TGTGCCAGTAGATCAGAGACAGGGTTCTTCGGGGAGCTGTTTTTT. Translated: CASRSETGFFGELFF.

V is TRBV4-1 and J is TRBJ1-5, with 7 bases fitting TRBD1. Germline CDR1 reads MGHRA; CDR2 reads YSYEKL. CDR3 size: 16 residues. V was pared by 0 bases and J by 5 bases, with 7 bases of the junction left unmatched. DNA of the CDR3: TGCGCCAGCAGCCAAGATTCTGACAGGGCGTATCAGCCCCAGCATTTT. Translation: CASSQDSDRAYQPQHF.

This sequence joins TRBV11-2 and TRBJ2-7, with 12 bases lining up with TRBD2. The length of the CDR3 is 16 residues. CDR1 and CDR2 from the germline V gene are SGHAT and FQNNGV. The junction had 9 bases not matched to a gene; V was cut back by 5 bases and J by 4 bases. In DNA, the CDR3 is TGTGCCAGCAGCCCCCTGACTAGCGGGAGTGGTTACGAGCAGTACTTC. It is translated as CASSPLTSGSGYEQYF.

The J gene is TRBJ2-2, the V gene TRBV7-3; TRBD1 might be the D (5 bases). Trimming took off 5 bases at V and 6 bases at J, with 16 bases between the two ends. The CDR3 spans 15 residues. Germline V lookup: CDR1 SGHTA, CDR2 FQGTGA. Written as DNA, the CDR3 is TGTGCCAGCAGCCTTAGGGGCCTCAGCTCCGGGGAGCTGTTTTTT. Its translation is CASSLRGLSSGELFF.

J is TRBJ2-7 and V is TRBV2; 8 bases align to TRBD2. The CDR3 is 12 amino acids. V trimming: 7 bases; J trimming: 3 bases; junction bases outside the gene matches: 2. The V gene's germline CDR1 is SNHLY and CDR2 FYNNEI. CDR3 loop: CASMGLDYEQYF. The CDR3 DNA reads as TGTGCCAGCATGGGACTAGACTACGAGCAGTACTTC. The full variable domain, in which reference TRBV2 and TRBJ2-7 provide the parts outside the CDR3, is EPEVTQTPSHQVTQMGQEVILRCVPISNHLYFYWYRQILGQKVEFLVSFYNNEISEKSEIFDDQFSVERPDGSNFTLKIRSTKLEDSAMYFCASMGLDYEQYFGPGTRLTVT.

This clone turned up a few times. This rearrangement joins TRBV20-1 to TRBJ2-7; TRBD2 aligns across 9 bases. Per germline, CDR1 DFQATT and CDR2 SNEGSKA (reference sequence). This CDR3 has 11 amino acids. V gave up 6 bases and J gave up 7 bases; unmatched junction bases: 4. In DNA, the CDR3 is TGCAGTGCCTATAGCGGGAGAGAGCAGTACTTC. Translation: CSAYSGREQYF.

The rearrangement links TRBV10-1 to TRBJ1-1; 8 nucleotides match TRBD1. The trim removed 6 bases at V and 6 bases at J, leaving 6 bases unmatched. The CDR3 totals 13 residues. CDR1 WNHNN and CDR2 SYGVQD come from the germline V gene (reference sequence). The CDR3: CASRPDREAEAFF. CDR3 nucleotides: TGCGCCAGCAGGCCGGACAGGGAGGCTGAAGCTTTCTTT.

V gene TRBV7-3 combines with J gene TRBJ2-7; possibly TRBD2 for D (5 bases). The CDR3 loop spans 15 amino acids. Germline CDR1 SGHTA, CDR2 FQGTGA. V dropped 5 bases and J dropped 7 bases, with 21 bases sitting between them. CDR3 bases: TGTGCCAGCAGCCGTACCGGAGCGCCCGGGGTTGAGCAGTACTTC. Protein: CASSRTGAPGVEQYF.

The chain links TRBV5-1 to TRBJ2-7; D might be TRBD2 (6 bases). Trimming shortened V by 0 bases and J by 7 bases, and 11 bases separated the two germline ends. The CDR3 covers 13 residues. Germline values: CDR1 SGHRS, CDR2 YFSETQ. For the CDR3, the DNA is TGCGCCAGCAGCTTGGTTGGGACTTTAGAGCAGTACTTC. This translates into CASSLVGTLEQYF.

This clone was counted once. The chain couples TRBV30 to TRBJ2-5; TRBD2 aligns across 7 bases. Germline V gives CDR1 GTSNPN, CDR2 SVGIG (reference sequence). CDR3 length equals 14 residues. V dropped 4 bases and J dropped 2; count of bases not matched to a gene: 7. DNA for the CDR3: TGTGCCTGGATGGCTAGCGGCGGACAAGAGACCCAGTACTTC. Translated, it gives CAWMASGGQETQYF.

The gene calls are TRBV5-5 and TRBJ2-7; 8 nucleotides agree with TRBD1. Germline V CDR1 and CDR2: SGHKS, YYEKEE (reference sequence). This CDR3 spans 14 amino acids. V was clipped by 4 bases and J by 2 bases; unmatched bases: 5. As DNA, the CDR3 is TGTGCCAGCAGCCGACAGGGGAATGCCTACGAGCAGTACTTC. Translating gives CASSRQGNAYEQYF.